The text below deals with one TCR beta chain. The sample belongs to a study of T cell changes during pregnancy in multiple sclerosis. The repertoire was sequenced with immunoSEQ multiplex PCR; TCRdb's copy has only in-frame clones and lacks some. Here the sample spans about 51,000 clones, approximately 90% being singletons. The length of the CDR3 is 13 residues. The germline V gene has CDR1 MNHEY and CDR2 SVGAGI. The V gene lost 5 bases and the J gene lost 7 bases, with 15 bases spanning the gap. The chain uses TRBV6-5 and TRBJ2-7, with TRBD1 as a possible D gene (5 bases). This TCR came from a female donor with multiple sclerosis, enrolled in a pregnancy study. Here the sequenced sample was CD8+ T cells from peripheral blood mononuclear cells, taken in the second trimester of pregnancy. This CDR3 reads CASSKDTFKEQYF. In DNA, the CDR3 is TGTGCCAGCAGTAAGGACACCTTCAAGGAGCAGTACTTC.